This entry is about one T cell receptor (beta chain). Treatment of the sample: some 19 received Ad26.COV2.S at low or high dose, single or two shots; 5 received placebo; per-sample allocation not given. Collection of samples fell on day 63 after the first vaccine or placebo injection. V was clipped by 9 bases and J by 3 bases, with 7 bases between them. The length of the CDR3 is 11 residues. Germline V gene data show CDR1 as ENHRY and CDR2 as SYGVKD. The sample comes from a study of Ad26.COV2.S vaccination and SARS-CoV-2 variants. Profiling relied on immunoSEQ multiplex PCR, and the TCRdb table lists in-frame clones only, not all of them. This sample has 350,000 to 550,000 clones, with 89% found just once.

The origin of this receptor is a person aged 18-65 years who received the Ad26.COV2.S COVID-19 vaccine or a placebo. V is TRBV10-3 and J is TRBJ2-3; D possibly corresponds to TRBD2 (5 bases). This specimen consisted of peripheral blood, obtained in a trial of Ad26.COV2.S vaccine versus placebo. The CDR3 spells CAISGTDTQYF. The CDR3, as DNA: TGTGCCATTTCGGGGACAGATACGCAGTATTTT.